The rows below give T cell receptor beta chains drawn from one sample of a study of spatial heterogeneity in lung cancer. TCRdb used MiXCR to reprocess the 5' RACE reads, holding one entry per CDR3 protein. The table includes about 27,000 distinct CDR3 sequences, roughly 6.9% detected once. The source material was lung tumor tissue, sampled at surgery. Source of these receptors: a male donor with early-stage non-small cell lung cancer. CDR3s include the opening cysteine and the closing phenylalanine or tryptophan. Each record gives: D gene, clone size, CDR3 length, V gene, J gene, CDR3 protein, CDR3 DNA. A D gene is named only where the DNA matches it firmly. Clone size appears in some rows only: once, few, many, or a class for an expanded clone.

d_call: -
clone_size: -
cdr3_length: 14
v_call: TRBV11-2
j_call: TRBJ1-3
cdr3_aa: CASSTTRTGNTIYF
cdr3_nt: TGTGCCAGCAGTACGACCAGGACTGGAAACACCATATATTTT

d_call: -
clone_size: many
cdr3_length: 16
v_call: TRBV6-6
j_call: TRBJ1-2
cdr3_aa: CASRQPQGGSNYGYTF
cdr3_nt: TGTGCCAGCAGACAGCCCCAGGGTGGGTCTAACTATGGCTACACCTTC

d_call: TRBD2
clone_size: -
cdr3_length: 12
v_call: TRBV27
j_call: TRBJ2-5
cdr3_aa: CASRREGETQYF
cdr3_nt: TGTGCCAGCAGACGGGAGGGTGAGACCCAGTACTTC

d_call: TRBD2
clone_size: many
cdr3_length: 14
v_call: TRBV12-3/TRBV12-4
j_call: TRBJ2-1
cdr3_aa: CAPAPSGGTSEQFF
cdr3_nt: TGTGCCCCAGCCCCTAGCGGGGGGACGAGTGAGCAGTTCTTC

d_call: -
clone_size: many
cdr3_length: 13
v_call: TRBV29-1
j_call: TRBJ2-3
cdr3_aa: CSVGRGGTDTQYF
cdr3_nt: TGCAGCGTGGGGAGAGGGGGCACAGATACGCAGTATTTT

d_call: -
clone_size: many
cdr3_length: 15
v_call: TRBV29-1
j_call: TRBJ1-4
cdr3_aa: CSVRDLAATNEKLFF
cdr3_nt: TGCAGCGTGCGGGACTTAGCTGCAACTAATGAAAAACTGTTTTTT

d_call: -
clone_size: many
cdr3_length: 13
v_call: TRBV20-1
j_call: TRBJ2-2
cdr3_aa: CSASGDRGGELFF
cdr3_nt: TGCAGTGCGAGTGGAGATAGGGGCGGGGAGCTGTTTTTT

d_call: -
clone_size: many
cdr3_length: 14
v_call: TRBV7-2
j_call: TRBJ2-2
cdr3_aa: CASSLGLYTGELFF
cdr3_nt: TGTGCCAGCAGCTTAGGGCTCTACACCGGGGAGCTGTTTTTT

d_call: -
clone_size: -
cdr3_length: 13
v_call: TRBV7-2
j_call: TRBJ2-3
cdr3_aa: CASSIRQADTQYF
cdr3_nt: TGTGCCAGCAGCATACGACAGGCAGATACGCAGTATTTT

d_call: -
clone_size: many
cdr3_length: 15
v_call: TRBV7-2
j_call: TRBJ2-1
cdr3_aa: CASSAGTPPLNEQFF
cdr3_nt: TGTGCCAGCAGCGCAGGGACCCCTCCGTTGAATGAGCAGTTCTTC

d_call: -
clone_size: few
cdr3_length: 16
v_call: TRBV28
j_call: TRBJ1-1
cdr3_aa: CASSSPARVLNTEAFF
cdr3_nt: TGTGCCAGCAGTTCTCCAGCCAGGGTATTGAACACTGAAGCTTTCTTT

d_call: -
clone_size: medium-sized
cdr3_length: 12
v_call: TRBV27
j_call: TRBJ2-2
cdr3_aa: CASSLGRDVLFF
cdr3_nt: TGTGCCAGCAGTTTAGGCCGGGACGTGCTGTTTTTT

d_call: -
clone_size: many
cdr3_length: 14
v_call: TRBV20-1
j_call: TRBJ2-1
cdr3_aa: CSARKALGHNEQFF
cdr3_nt: TGCAGTGCTAGAAAGGCCTTGGGGCACAATGAGCAGTTCTTC

d_call: TRBD2
clone_size: few
cdr3_length: 16
v_call: TRBV9
j_call: TRBJ2-1
cdr3_aa: CASSVLGLAVYNEQFF
cdr3_nt: TGTGCCAGCAGCGTGCTGGGACTAGCGGTCTACAATGAGCAGTTCTTC

d_call: -
clone_size: many
cdr3_length: 12
v_call: TRBV7-9
j_call: TRBJ2-1
cdr3_aa: CASSLAGYEQFF
cdr3_nt: TGTGCCAGCAGCTTAGCGGGGTATGAGCAGTTCTTC

d_call: TRBD1
clone_size: few
cdr3_length: 15
v_call: TRBV20-1
j_call: TRBJ1-5
cdr3_aa: CSAIQGHYSNQPQHF
cdr3_nt: TGCAGTGCCATACAGGGGCACTATAGCAATCAGCCCCAGCATTTT

d_call: TRBD1
clone_size: -
cdr3_length: 15
v_call: TRBV24-1
j_call: TRBJ2-3
cdr3_aa: CATSDRTGGTDTQYF
cdr3_nt: TGTGCCACCAGTGATCGGACAGGGGGAACAGATACGCAGTATTTT

d_call: -
clone_size: -
cdr3_length: 14
v_call: TRBV14
j_call: TRBJ2-7
cdr3_aa: CASSHRGRAYEQYF
cdr3_nt: TGTGCCAGCAGCCACAGGGGGAGGGCCTACGAGCAGTACTTC

d_call: -
clone_size: many
cdr3_length: 16
v_call: TRBV5-4
j_call: TRBJ2-2
cdr3_aa: CASSLAQGEGTGELFF
cdr3_nt: TGTGCCAGCAGCTTAGCTCAGGGTGAAGGAACCGGGGAGCTGTTTTTT

d_call: -
clone_size: few
cdr3_length: 14
v_call: TRBV21-1
j_call: TRBJ1-4
cdr3_aa: CASEPPRGNEKLFF
cdr3_nt: TGTGCCAGCGAACCCCCACGGGGAAATGAAAAACTGTTTTTT

d_call: -
clone_size: few
cdr3_length: 13
v_call: TRBV3-1
j_call: TRBJ2-1
cdr3_aa: CASSQDRHNEQFF
cdr3_nt: TGTGCCAGCAGCCAAGACAGGCACAATGAGCAGTTCTTC

d_call: -
clone_size: -
cdr3_length: 16
v_call: TRBV4-2
j_call: TRBJ2-3
cdr3_aa: CASSQDPKEGADTQYF
cdr3_nt: TGTGCCAGCAGCCAAGATCCCAAGGAAGGGGCAGATACGCAGTATTTT

d_call: TRBD1
clone_size: many
cdr3_length: 20
v_call: TRBV2
j_call: TRBJ1-5
cdr3_aa: CASSNPKTGAPWDGSQPQHF
cdr3_nt: TGTGCCAGCAGCAATCCGAAGACAGGGGCACCTTGGGACGGTAGTCAGCCCCAGCATTTT

d_call: TRBD1
clone_size: few
cdr3_length: 15
v_call: TRBV11-2
j_call: TRBJ2-7
cdr3_aa: CASSLDAGGHYEQYF
cdr3_nt: TGTGCCAGCAGCTTAGACGCAGGGGGCCACTACGAGCAGTACTTC

d_call: -
clone_size: few
cdr3_length: 17
v_call: TRBV10-3
j_call: TRBJ1-2
cdr3_aa: CAISRGGVDYGDYGYTF
cdr3_nt: TGTGCCATCAGCAGGGGAGGTGTGGACTATGGAGATTATGGCTACACCTTC

d_call: -
clone_size: -
cdr3_length: 14
v_call: TRBV7-2
j_call: TRBJ2-1
cdr3_aa: CASSLGGFYNEQFF
cdr3_nt: TGTGCCAGCAGCTTAGGAGGTTTCTACAATGAGCAGTTCTTC

d_call: -
clone_size: -
cdr3_length: 13
v_call: TRBV20-1
j_call: TRBJ2-1
cdr3_aa: CSPGSTSDNEQFF
cdr3_nt: TGCAGTCCAGGGTCCACGAGTGACAATGAGCAGTTCTTC

d_call: TRBD1
clone_size: many
cdr3_length: 15
v_call: TRBV20-1
j_call: TRBJ2-2
cdr3_aa: CSAEGQVVNTGELFF
cdr3_nt: TGCAGTGCGGAGGGACAGGTCGTGAACACCGGGGAGCTGTTTTTT

d_call: TRBD2
clone_size: few
cdr3_length: 16
v_call: TRBV7-2
j_call: TRBJ2-5
cdr3_aa: CASSLAFLAGQETQYF
cdr3_nt: TGTGCCAGCAGCTTAGCGTTCCTAGCGGGCCAAGAGACCCAGTACTTC

d_call: -
clone_size: many
cdr3_length: 11
v_call: TRBV20-1
j_call: TRBJ2-3
cdr3_aa: CSARLVDTQYF
cdr3_nt: TGCAGTGCTAGACTGGTAGATACGCAGTATTTT

d_call: TRBD1
clone_size: few
cdr3_length: 14
v_call: TRBV12-3/TRBV12-4
j_call: TRBJ1-1
cdr3_aa: CASSLRQGVTEAFF
cdr3_nt: TGTGCCAGCAGTTTACGACAGGGGGTCACTGAAGCTTTCTTT

d_call: -
clone_size: -
cdr3_length: 16
v_call: TRBV12-3/TRBV12-4
j_call: TRBJ2-2
cdr3_aa: CASSSSGWGDTGELFF
cdr3_nt: TGTGCCAGCAGTTCCTCAGGGTGGGGGGACACCGGGGAGCTGTTTTTT

d_call: -
clone_size: few
cdr3_length: 13
v_call: TRBV4-1
j_call: TRBJ2-3
cdr3_aa: CASSQGYQDTQYF
cdr3_nt: TGCGCCAGCAGCCAAGGTTATCAAGATACGCAGTATTTT

d_call: -
clone_size: few
cdr3_length: 14
v_call: TRBV7-2
j_call: TRBJ1-6
cdr3_aa: CASSLENQGRTLHF
cdr3_nt: TGTGCCAGCAGCTTAGAGAACCAGGGGCGGACCCTCCACTTT

d_call: -
clone_size: few
cdr3_length: 15
v_call: TRBV15
j_call: TRBJ2-3
cdr3_aa: CATSRDYQGTDTQYF
cdr3_nt: TGTGCCACCAGCAGAGATTACCAGGGAACAGATACGCAGTATTTT

d_call: TRBD2
clone_size: few
cdr3_length: 15
v_call: TRBV5-4
j_call: TRBJ2-2
cdr3_aa: CASSLLAGNTGELFF
cdr3_nt: TGTGCCAGCAGCCTACTAGCGGGGAACACCGGGGAGCTGTTTTTT

d_call: TRBD1
clone_size: many
cdr3_length: 11
v_call: TRBV29-1
j_call: TRBJ2-1
cdr3_aa: CSVNRGNEQFF
cdr3_nt: TGCAGCGTTAACAGGGGTAATGAGCAGTTCTTC

d_call: TRBD1
clone_size: many
cdr3_length: 15
v_call: TRBV12-3/TRBV12-4
j_call: TRBJ2-2
cdr3_aa: CASTPGQGVPGELFF
cdr3_nt: TGTGCCAGCACTCCGGGACAGGGAGTCCCCGGGGAGCTGTTTTTT

d_call: TRBD1
clone_size: -
cdr3_length: 15
v_call: TRBV7-2
j_call: TRBJ2-5
cdr3_aa: CASSYAGTGFETQYF
cdr3_nt: TGTGCCAGCAGCTATGCCGGGACAGGGTTCGAGACCCAGTACTTC

d_call: TRBD1
clone_size: many
cdr3_length: 17
v_call: TRBV28
j_call: TRBJ1-2
cdr3_aa: CASSLSASGQGLSGYTF
cdr3_nt: TGTGCCAGCAGTTTAAGTGCGTCCGGACAGGGGCTCTCTGGCTACACCTTC

d_call: -
clone_size: many
cdr3_length: 13
v_call: TRBV12-3/TRBV12-4
j_call: TRBJ2-3
cdr3_aa: CASLLSGADTQYF
cdr3_nt: TGTGCCAGCCTCCTGAGCGGTGCGGATACGCAGTATTTT

d_call: -
clone_size: many
cdr3_length: 13
v_call: TRBV7-2
j_call: TRBJ1-1
cdr3_aa: CASSPVGGTEAFF
cdr3_nt: TGTGCCAGCAGCCCGGTGGGGGGGACTGAAGCTTTCTTT

d_call: -
clone_size: many
cdr3_length: 11
v_call: TRBV20-1
j_call: TRBJ2-3
cdr3_aa: CSARFRDTQYF
cdr3_nt: TGCAGTGCTAGATTCAGAGATACGCAGTATTTT

d_call: -
clone_size: -
cdr3_length: 14
v_call: TRBV20-1
j_call: TRBJ2-5
cdr3_aa: CSARARTGYGTQYF
cdr3_nt: TGCAGTGCTAGAGCCAGAACAGGGTATGGGACCCAGTACTTC

d_call: -
clone_size: -
cdr3_length: 18
v_call: TRBV6-1
j_call: TRBJ2-1
cdr3_aa: CASSEVTAWRDSYNEQFF
cdr3_nt: TGTGCCAGCAGTGAAGTAACCGCCTGGAGGGACTCCTACAATGAGCAGTTCTTC

d_call: -
clone_size: few
cdr3_length: 18
v_call: TRBV14
j_call: TRBJ2-3
cdr3_aa: CASSPYTGNLNPTDTQYF
cdr3_nt: TGTGCCAGCAGCCCTTACACCGGGAACCTGAACCCCACAGATACGCAGTATTTT

d_call: -
clone_size: -
cdr3_length: 13
v_call: TRBV20-1
j_call: TRBJ1-1
cdr3_aa: CRPAGQPNTEAFF
cdr3_nt: TGCAGACCGGCGGGACAACCGAACACTGAAGCTTTCTTT

d_call: TRBD1
clone_size: many
cdr3_length: 15
v_call: TRBV6-6
j_call: TRBJ2-3
cdr3_aa: CASSGKGAGTDTQYF
cdr3_nt: TGTGCCAGCAGTGGAAAGGGGGCGGGCACAGATACGCAGTATTTT

d_call: -
clone_size: few
cdr3_length: 14
v_call: TRBV12-3/TRBV12-4
j_call: TRBJ1-1
cdr3_aa: CASNPTTMNTEAFF
cdr3_nt: TGTGCCAGCAACCCCACGACAATGAACACTGAAGCTTTCTTT

d_call: -
clone_size: few
cdr3_length: 15
v_call: TRBV4-1
j_call: TRBJ1-6
cdr3_aa: CPSSQDGTRGSPLHF
cdr3_nt: TGCCCCAGCAGCCAAGACGGGACCCGTGGTTCACCCCTCCACTTT

d_call: TRBD1
clone_size: -
cdr3_length: 14
v_call: TRBV28
j_call: TRBJ1-5
cdr3_aa: CASLDRGGDQPQHF
cdr3_nt: TGTGCCAGCCTAGACAGGGGAGGGGATCAGCCCCAGCATTTT

d_call: TRBD1
clone_size: many
cdr3_length: 15
v_call: TRBV3-1
j_call: TRBJ2-5
cdr3_aa: CASSAEGAGSKTQYF
cdr3_nt: TGTGCCAGCAGCGCTGAGGGGGCAGGGTCAAAGACCCAGTACTTC

d_call: TRBD1
clone_size: many
cdr3_length: 15
v_call: TRBV29-1
j_call: TRBJ1-1
cdr3_aa: CSVGGQGGMNTEAFF
cdr3_nt: TGCAGCGTTGGTGGTCAGGGGGGGATGAACACTGAAGCTTTCTTT

d_call: TRBD1
clone_size: many
cdr3_length: 14
v_call: TRBV24-1
j_call: TRBJ1-2
cdr3_aa: CATSPGQEAPGYTF
cdr3_nt: TGTGCCACCAGCCCGGGACAGGAAGCTCCTGGCTACACCTTC

d_call: TRBD2
clone_size: few
cdr3_length: 15
v_call: TRBV20-1
j_call: TRBJ2-7
cdr3_aa: CSVREARGASYEQYF
cdr3_nt: TGCAGTGTTAGGGAGGCGCGGGGGGCCTCCTACGAGCAGTACTTC

d_call: -
clone_size: many
cdr3_length: 16
v_call: TRBV6-1
j_call: TRBJ1-5
cdr3_aa: CASSARDGYSNQPQHF
cdr3_nt: TGTGCCAGCAGTGCCCGGGACGGGTATAGCAATCAGCCCCAGCATTTT

d_call: TRBD1
clone_size: many
cdr3_length: 13
v_call: TRBV20-1
j_call: TRBJ2-3
cdr3_aa: CSARKTGADTQYF
cdr3_nt: TGCAGTGCTAGAAAAACAGGGGCAGATACGCAGTATTTT

d_call: -
clone_size: many
cdr3_length: 14
v_call: TRBV6-5
j_call: TRBJ1-2
cdr3_aa: CASKPTGGNYGYTF
cdr3_nt: TGTGCCAGCAAACCCACGGGGGGCAACTATGGCTACACCTTC

d_call: TRBD2
clone_size: many
cdr3_length: 16
v_call: TRBV11-2
j_call: TRBJ2-7
cdr3_aa: CASSLAPRGGGYEQYF
cdr3_nt: TGTGCCAGCAGCTTAGCTCCTCGGGGGGGCGGATACGAGCAGTACTTC

d_call: TRBD1
clone_size: many
cdr3_length: 15
v_call: TRBV7-2
j_call: TRBJ2-5
cdr3_aa: CASSGGTGGWETQYF
cdr3_nt: TGTGCCAGCAGCGGAGGGACAGGGGGATGGGAGACCCAGTACTTC